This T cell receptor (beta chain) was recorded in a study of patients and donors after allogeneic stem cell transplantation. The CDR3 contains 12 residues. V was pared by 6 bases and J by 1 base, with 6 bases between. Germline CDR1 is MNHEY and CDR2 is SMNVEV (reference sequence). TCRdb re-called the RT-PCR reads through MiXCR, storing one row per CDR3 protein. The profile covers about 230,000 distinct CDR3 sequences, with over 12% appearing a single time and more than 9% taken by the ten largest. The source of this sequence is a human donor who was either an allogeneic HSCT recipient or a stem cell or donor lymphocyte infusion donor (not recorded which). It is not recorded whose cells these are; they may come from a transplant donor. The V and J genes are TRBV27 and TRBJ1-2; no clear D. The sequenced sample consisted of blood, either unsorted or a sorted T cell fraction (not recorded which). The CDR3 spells CASSNLNYGYTF. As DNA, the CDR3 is TGTGCCAGCAGCAACCTTAACTATGGCTACACCTTC.